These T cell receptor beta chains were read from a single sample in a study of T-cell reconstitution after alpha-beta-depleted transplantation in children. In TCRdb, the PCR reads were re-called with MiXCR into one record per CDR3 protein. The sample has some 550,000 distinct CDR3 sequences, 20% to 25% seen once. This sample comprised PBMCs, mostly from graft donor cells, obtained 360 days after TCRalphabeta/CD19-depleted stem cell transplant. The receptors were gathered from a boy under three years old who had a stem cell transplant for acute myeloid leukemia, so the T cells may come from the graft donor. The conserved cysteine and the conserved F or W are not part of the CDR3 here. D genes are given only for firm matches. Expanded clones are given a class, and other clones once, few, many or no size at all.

CDR3: ATSDPQRGGLNEQF
size: -
D: TRBD2
J: TRBJ2-1
V: TRBV24-1

CDR3: SVEIYKGQGNTGELF
size: -
D: -
J: TRBJ2-2
V: TRBV29-1

CDR3: SVSTGKDTQY
size: many
D: -
J: TRBJ2-3
V: TRBV29-1

CDR3: AWTAGTHEQY
size: -
D: -
J: TRBJ2-7
V: TRBV30

CDR3: ASSPPRATRVDTQY
size: many
D: -
J: TRBJ2-3
V: TRBV3-1

CDR3: ASSLTSGGGRTDTQY
size: many
D: TRBD2
J: TRBJ2-3
V: TRBV7-2

CDR3: ASSQGTRNNEQF
size: -
D: -
J: TRBJ2-1
V: TRBV6-1

CDR3: ASSFTASGANVLT
size: many
D: -
J: TRBJ2-6
V: TRBV5-1

CDR3: ASSLLGTGGYEQY
size: -
D: TRBD1
J: TRBJ2-7
V: TRBV7-8

CDR3: ASSYWDRNTGELF
size: -
D: TRBD1
J: TRBJ2-2
V: TRBV6-5

CDR3: ASSLQGAKNIQY
size: many
D: -
J: TRBJ2-4
V: TRBV13

CDR3: ASSSDPDRRNIQY
size: many
D: TRBD1
J: TRBJ2-4
V: TRBV28

CDR3: ASSYMARRTGELF
size: many
D: -
J: TRBJ2-2
V: TRBV6-2/TRBV6-3

CDR3: ASSLEVGEQF
size: few
D: -
J: TRBJ2-1
V: TRBV9

CDR3: ASSLEVFGMKTQY
size: many
D: -
J: TRBJ2-5
V: TRBV7-6

CDR3: ASSARGVTDTQY
size: -
D: -
J: TRBJ2-3
V: TRBV9

CDR3: SARDPNNEKLF
size: few
D: -
J: TRBJ1-4
V: TRBV20-1

CDR3: ASNSRGFGTSNLETQY
size: -
D: TRBD2
J: TRBJ2-5
V: TRBV11-1

CDR3: ASRGTGTRYDHHYNEQF
size: many
D: -
J: TRBJ2-1
V: TRBV28

CDR3: SADGTSGGASEQF
size: many
D: TRBD2
J: TRBJ2-1
V: TRBV20-1

CDR3: SVDGGTNYGYT
size: many
D: -
J: TRBJ1-2
V: TRBV29-1

CDR3: ASSLPGAQETQY
size: -
D: -
J: TRBJ2-5
V: TRBV5-5

CDR3: AISESQDFDQPQH
size: many
D: -
J: TRBJ1-5
V: TRBV10-3

CDR3: ASSLVPSDLDTQY
size: few
D: -
J: TRBJ2-3
V: TRBV12-3/TRBV12-4

CDR3: ASSLVSGTGNYEQY
size: many
D: TRBD1
J: TRBJ2-7
V: TRBV5-1

CDR3: ASLWRSAGELF
size: -
D: -
J: TRBJ2-2
V: TRBV7-9

CDR3: ASSETGWGTEAF
size: -
D: -
J: TRBJ1-1
V: TRBV6-1

CDR3: SVLTVNYGYT
size: -
D: -
J: TRBJ1-2
V: TRBV29-1